The 15 T cell receptor beta chains reported below all come from one sample, sequenced in a study of T-cell memory formation after mild COVID-19. TCRdb independently ran MiXCR on the 5' RACE reads; one entry per CDR3 protein. This table has more than 35,000 distinct CDR3 sequences, about 6.1% appearing once. Sequencing was done on a sample of PBMCs or a T cell subset sorted from them (not recorded which). These receptors originate from an adult who had mild COVID-19 (a few samples of this study predate the infection). Cell type and time point are not known.

This clonotype came up many times. One junction end disagrees with the germline gene, perhaps due to a read error. The V and J genes are TRBV7-7 and TRBJ2-3; 10 nucleotides agree with TRBD1. The V gene's germline CDR1 is SSHAT and CDR2 FNYEAQ (reference sequence). The CDR3 loop spans 14 amino acids. For the CDR3, the DNA is TGTGCTAGCAGCCGCGGACAGGGGGCAGATACGCAGTATTTT. Residues: CASSRGQGADTQYF.

The chain carries TRBV18 and TRBJ2-7; either TRBD1 or TRBD2 may supply D (5 bases each). The CDR3 runs to 14 residues. Trimming removed 4 bases at V and 4 bases at J, with 14 bases between. Germline lookup yields CDR1 KGHSH and CDR2 LQKENI. Written as DNA, the CDR3 is TGTGCCAGCTCACTAATGGGGGATTCTTACGAGCAGTACTTC. Translation: CASSLMGDSYEQYF.

This clonotype came up many times. The chain carries TRBV15 and TRBJ2-6, with a weak D call TRBD2 (5 bases). There are 19 residues in the CDR3. Looked up from germline, CDR1 is LNHNV and CDR2 is YYDKDF (reference sequence). V was pared by 0 bases and J by 0 bases, with 15 bases between. The DNA for the CDR3 is TGTGCCACCAGCAGAGATTGGAGGACTCTAGGCTCTGGGGCCAACGTCCTGACTTTC. This codes for CATSRDWRTLGSGANVLTF.

The V gene is TRBV3-1, the J gene TRBJ1-1, with D unresolved. The V gene's germline CDR1 is LGHDT and CDR2 YNNKEL (reference sequence). Trimming took off 1 base at V and 11 bases at J, with 8 bases between the two ends. The CDR3 has 11 amino acids. CDR3 amino acids: CASSQAEIAFF. The CDR3 region has the DNA TGTGCCAGCAGCCAAGCCGAGATCGCTTTCTTT.

The sample holds a few counts of this clonotype. The gene calls are TRBV7-2 and TRBJ2-7; either TRBD1 or TRBD2 may supply D (5 bases each). The CDR3 extends over 15 amino acids. Germline loops: CDR1 SGHTA, CDR2 FQGNSA. Trimming left V 2 bases short and J 0 bases short, with 11 bases between. DNA of the CDR3: TGTGCCAGCAGCTTATCCCGGGACGCCTCCTACGAGCAGTACTTC. Residues: CASSLSRDASYEQYF.

This clonotype has ten or more counts. V usage is TRBV29-1 and J usage is TRBJ2-5; unclear D gene. V was clipped by 4 bases and J by 1 base, with 7 bases between them. Germline assignment: CDR1 SQVTM and CDR2 ANQGSEA. CDR3 length: 12 residues. CDR3 sequence reads: CSVVLIQETQYF. The CDR3 DNA reads TGCAGCGTTGTCTTAATCCAAGAGACCCAGTACTTC.

This clonotype was seen a few times. The rearrangement uses TRBV10-3 and TRBJ2-1; 9 nucleotides align to TRBD2. CDR3 size: 15 residues. Trimming at V came to 10 bases and at J to 6 bases, leaving 13 bases not matched to a gene. Looked up from germline, CDR1 is ENHRY and CDR2 is SYGVKD. In DNA, the CDR3 is TGTGCCAGCGGGAGGGGAGTCCGGGAGAGCAATGAGCAGTTCTTC. Translation: CASGRGVRESNEQFF.

The table lists this clonotype with a few counts. The chain carries TRBV6-6 and TRBJ1-2, with a possible D match to TRBD1 (5 bases). The CDR3 consists of 13 residues. Looked up from germline, CDR1 is MNHNY and CDR2 is SVGAGI (reference sequence). The germline V and J ends were trimmed by 6 bases and 8 bases, with 16 bases remaining between them. The CDR3 DNA follows: TGTGCCAGCAGCGACAGAAGCCTTTTGGGCTACACCTTC. It translates to CASSDRSLLGYTF.

The J gene is TRBJ2-3, the V gene TRBV7-2; tentatively, D is TRBD2 (5 bases). This CDR3 contains 16 residues. Trimming took 5 bases from V and 0 from J, leaving 15 bases between them. Germline loops: CDR1 SGHTA, CDR2 FQGNSA. DNA for the CDR3: TGTGCCAGCAGCCCCCAGCGGATCGCTAGCACAGATACGCAGTATTTT. Its translation is CASSPQRIASTDTQYF. The complete variable domain, with remaining parts taken from reference TRBV7-2 and TRBJ2-3, reads GAGVSQSPSNKVTEKGKDVELRCDPISGHTALYWYRQSLGQGLEFLIYFQGNSAPDKSGLPSDRFSAERTGGSVSTLTIQRTQQEDSAVYLCASSPQRIASTDTQYFGPGTRLTVL.

This chain uses TRBV29-1 with TRBJ1-1, with D possibly TRBD1 on 5 matching bases. V was cut by 7 bases and J by 7 bases, with 13 bases left in between. The CDR3 has 11 residues. Germline assignment: CDR1 SQVTM and CDR2 ANQGSEA. The CDR3 is CSAHSQGEAFF. In DNA, the CDR3 is TGCAGCGCCCATAGTCAGGGTGAAGCTTTCTTT.

The rearrangement links TRBV30 to TRBJ2-5; TRBD2 agrees at 8 bases. V lost 2 bases and J lost 7; bases outside the gene matches: 6. CDR1 is GTSNPN, CDR2 SVGIG, per germline (reference sequence). The CDR3 sequence is 13 residues long. The CDR3 spells CAWSPAGVGTQYF. Here the CDR3 DNA reads TGTGCCTGGAGTCCAGCGGGGGTAGGGACCCAGTACTTC.

This clonotype showed up many times. The genes are TRBV7-8 and TRBJ2-3, with D maybe TRBD1 (5 bases). Trimming cost V 5 bases and J 5 bases, with 20 bases left between them. Per the germline V gene, CDR1 is SGHVS and CDR2 is FQNEAQ. The CDR3 contains 16 residues. DNA for the CDR3: TGTGCCAGCAGCAATGCCAGGGCGACGACAAGAGATACGCAGTATTTT. Translated, it gives CASSNARATTRDTQYF.

This clonotype was counted at least ten times. The V gene is TRBV7-2, the J gene TRBJ2-1, with D possibly being TRBD2 (6 bases). Trimming pared 6 bases from V and 8 bases from J, leaving 14 bases between. The CDR3 sequence is 13 residues long. Germline V lookup: CDR1 SGHTA, CDR2 FQGNSA. The CDR3 DNA follows: TGTGCCAGCAGTGTGCATGGCGGGGATGAGCAGTTCTTC. It yields the protein CASSVHGGDEQFF.

This clonotype was recorded many times. V gene TRBV12-3 or TRBV12-4 combines with J gene TRBJ1-5, with 7 bases fitting TRBD1. Trimming removed 6 bases from V and 12 bases from J; junction bases left unmatched: 5. This CDR3 has 11 amino acids. This CDR3 is CASRAGTVQHF. DNA of the CDR3: TGTGCCAGCAGAGCCGGGACAGTCCAGCATTTT.

This clonotype occurred a few times. CDR3 amino acids: CASSPGRAGVGTEAFF. Written as DNA, the CDR3 is TGTGCCAGTAGCCCGGGCAGGGCGGGGGTTGGCACTGAAGCTTTCTTT. V gene TRBV19 combines with J gene TRBJ1-1; TRBD1 might be the D (5 bases). CDR3 length: 16 residues. Looked up from germline, CDR1 is LNHDA and CDR2 is SQIVND (reference sequence). V lost 6 bases and J lost 4, with 21 bases in between.